This TCR beta chain originates from a study of post-analysis software for immune sequencing data. Whole-study results and caveats: Relative to controls, patients had a few TRBV segments at higher frequency, with TRBV5-6, TRBV5-1 and TRBV20-1 among these. For normalized Chao1 diversity, multiple sclerosis patients scored significantly lower than controls did.

In this sample, this clonotype turned up a few times. Its antigen remains unknown. Unique molecular identifiers were present in the TCR beta cDNA libraries. Each CDR3 protein gets one entry after TCRdb re-called the PCR reads with MiXCR. This table holds approximately 770,000 distinct CDR3 sequences, roughly 50% found once. Germline V gene lookup returns CDR1 LGHDT and CDR2 YNNKEL (reference sequence). CDR3 length: 14 residues. Trimming took 3 bases from V and 3 from J; bases not matched to a gene: 3. Sequencing was carried out using blood. This clonotype was sampled from a girl between 5 and 17 years old with multiple sclerosis. The V and J genes are TRBV3-1 and TRBJ2-7; TRBD2 aligns across 9 bases. The CDR3 sequence: CASSQTSGRYEQYF. CDR3 nucleotides: TGTGCCAGCAGCCAGACTAGCGGCCGCTACGAGCAGTACTTC.